This T cell receptor beta chain was identified during a study of T cell repertoires in cytomegalovirus infection. Study background: Signatures in public TCR beta sequences pointed to both CMV infection and matching HLA type.

Germline loops: CDR1 MNHEY, CDR2 SMNVEV (reference sequence). V was cut by 3 bases and J by 1 base, with 15 bases left in between. The CDR3 length is 16 residues. TCRdb re-called the reads with MiXCR, one entry per CDR3 protein. The data contain fewer than 950,000 distinct CDR3 sequences, about 30% of them singletons. As regards this clonotype: What it binds is not known.

General study findings and limits: There were HLA-C-restricted CMV-specific TCR beta clonotypes dominating the ex vivo response. Frequencies of public TCR beta families were cumulated, and this identified carriers of CMV plus the relevant HLA.

The sequence came from a human donor in good health (CMV status not recorded). Some clones in this sample may be carry-over from other donors' samples. Sample: cultured CD8+ T cells from PBMCs, taken from culture after CMV antigen stimulation. The chain has TRBV27 and TRBJ2-5; D unresolved. CDR3 amino acids: CASSFNREIGQETQYF. The CDR3 region has the DNA TGTGCCAGCAGTTTTAATAGGGAAATTGGCCAAGAGACCCAGTACTTC.